These 26 T cell receptor beta chains came from one sample sequenced in a study of blood T cell repertoires in COVID-19. Clones were read by immunoSEQ multiplex PCR, and TCRdb kept only the in-frame ones, dropping some. The repertoire holds 130,000 or so clones, with 80% to 85% as singletons. The material sequenced was PBMCs or T cells enriched from blood (not recorded which). These receptors originate from a woman younger than 45 who had recovered from COVID-19.

The rearrangement uses TRBV4-1 and TRBJ1-2; 7 bases are a match to TRBD1. There are 14 residues in the CDR3. From germline, CDR1 is MGHRA and CDR2 YSYEKL. Unmatched junction bases numbered 7, after V lost 5 bases and J lost 4 bases. This chain's CDR3 is CASSAGQRLYGYTF. The CDR3 bases are TGCGCCAGCAGCGCGGGACAGCGCCTCTATGGCTACACCTTC.

CDR3 loop: CASSQRTGVWSGELFF. The DNA for the CDR3 is TGTGCCAGCAGCCAGAGGACAGGGGTGTGGTCCGGGGAGCTGTTTTTT. This chain joins TRBV7-9 and TRBJ2-2, with 9 bases matching TRBD1. CDR1 is SEHNR, CDR2 FQNEAQ, per germline (reference sequence). This CDR3 contains 16 residues. J gave up 6 bases and V 5 bases, and 10 bases lay outside the gene matches.

This chain joins TRBV7-9 and TRBJ2-5; D not certain. The CDR3 totals 14 residues. In germline, CDR1 is SEHNR, CDR2 FQNEAQ (reference sequence). V was trimmed by 3 bases and J by 0 bases, leaving 8 bases between them. The CDR3 loop is CASSFVPDQETQYF. The CDR3 DNA sequence: TGTGCCAGCAGCTTTGTCCCAGACCAAGAGACCCAGTACTTC.

The V and J genes are TRBV2 and TRBJ1-2, with unresolved D. The CDR3 contains 13 residues. Germline-derived CDR1 and CDR2 are SNHLY and FYNNEI. Trimming removed 5 bases at V and 4 bases at J, with 11 bases between. The CDR3 bases are TGTGCCAGCAGTTCCCAGGTGGGCTATGGCTACACCTTC. Translation gives CASSSQVGYGYTF.

The chain uses TRBV4-3 and TRBJ2-7; 10 bases align to TRBD1. The CDR3 has 17 residues. The junction had 9 bases not matched to a gene; V was cut back by 0 bases and J by 4 bases. Germline V gene data show CDR1 as LGHNA and CDR2 as YSLEER. CDR3 sequence reads: CASSQDRTGTGEYEQYF. CDR3 nucleotides: TGCGCCAGCAGCCAAGATCGTACGGGGACAGGGGAGTACGAGCAGTACTTC.

The genes are TRBV7-9 and TRBJ2-3, with 13 bases matching TRBD2. The CDR3 loop spans 17 amino acids. Germline CDR1 reads SEHNR; CDR2 reads FQNEAQ (reference sequence). V lost 4 bases to trimming and J lost 3 bases; unmatched junction nucleotides: 7. The CDR3 protein is CASSSFRTSGSTDTQYF. CDR3 in DNA: TGTGCCAGCAGCTCCTTTAGGACTAGCGGGAGTACAGATACGCAGTATTTT.

The CDR3 sequence: CASSLRDSYTDTQYF. DNA for the CDR3: TGTGCCAGCAGCTTAAGGGACAGTTACACAGATACGCAGTATTTT. V is TRBV7-6 and J is TRBJ2-3; TRBD1 agrees at 7 bases. Germline V lookup: CDR1 SGHVS, CDR2 FNYEAQ. The CDR3 has 15 residues. Unmatched junction bases numbered 4, after V lost 2 bases and J lost 2 bases.

The chain is built from TRBV27 and TRBJ1-3, with unresolved D. Looked up from germline, CDR1 is MNHEY and CDR2 is SMNVEV (reference sequence). Trimming shortened V by 5 bases and J by 0 bases, and 14 bases separated the two germline ends. The CDR3 extends over 16 amino acids. For the CDR3, the DNA is TGTGCCAGCAGTCCCACCGGGGTCGCCTCTGGAAACACCATATATTTT. Amino acids: CASSPTGVASGNTIYF.

This clone was recorded a few times. The chain carries TRBV2 and TRBJ2-4; 11 nucleotides match TRBD1. Trimming took 6 bases from V and 6 from J; bases not matched to a gene: 13. The germline CDR1 and CDR2 sequences are SNHLY and FYNNEI. This CDR3 contains 17 residues. CDR3 sequence (DNA): TGTGCCAGCAGAGGGACAGGGGGGAATCTAGGTGGAAACATTCAGTACTTC. It translates to CASRGTGGNLGGNIQYF.

A few counts support this clone. The V and J genes are TRBV20-1 and TRBJ1-4, with D possibly TRBD1 on 5 matching bases. The CDR3 is 11 amino acids. Germline-derived CDR1 and CDR2 are DFQATT and SNEGSKA (reference sequence). V was pared by 3 bases and J by 13 bases, with 12 bases between. Here the CDR3 DNA reads TGCAGTGCTAGTGGGGGTAGGGGACTGTTTTTT. Its translation: CSASGGRGLFF.

V is TRBV11-2 and J is TRBJ2-7; D might be TRBD2 (5 bases). Germline loops: CDR1 SGHAT, CDR2 FQNNGV. The CDR3 is made up of 13 amino acids. Trimming took off 5 bases at V and 3 bases at J, with 11 bases between the two ends. The CDR3 sequence is CASSANRDYEQYF. Here the CDR3 DNA reads TGTGCCAGCAGCGCAAACCGGGACTACGAGCAGTACTTC.

The chain recombines TRBV4-2 with TRBJ2-3; D perhaps matches TRBD2 (6 bases). The CDR3 is 17 residues long. CDR1 LGHNA and CDR2 YNFKEQ come from the germline V gene. V dropped 2 bases and J dropped 2 bases, with 17 bases sitting between them. CDR3 nucleotide sequence: TGTGCCAGCAGCCAATATAGGGTTAGCGGTCCCACAGATACGCAGTATTTT. It is translated as CASSQYRVSGPTDTQYF.

The chain employs TRBV10-3 and TRBJ2-5; TRBD2 agrees at 12 bases. With V trimmed by 0 bases and J by 5 bases, 7 bases remained unmatched. CDR3 length equals 17 residues. Per germline, CDR1 ENHRY and CDR2 SYGVKD. CDR3 coding DNA: TGTGCCATCAGTGAGTCGACAGTGACTAGCGGGAGTGAGACCCAGTACTTC. This encodes CAISESTVTSGSETQYF.

The V and J genes are TRBV19 and TRBJ2-7; D gene unclear. V was pared by 5 bases and J by 2 bases, with 19 bases between. Germline V gene data show CDR1 as LNHDA and CDR2 as SQIVND (reference sequence). The CDR3 consists of 16 residues. The CDR3 loop reads CASSSPSLSSTYEQYF. The CDR3 DNA sequence: TGTGCCAGTAGTTCCCCGAGCCTATCGTCAACCTACGAGCAGTACTTC.

The rearrangement uses TRBV7-2 and TRBJ2-5, with TRBD2 matching 10 bases. V was clipped by 5 bases and J by 1 base; unmatched bases: 1. The CDR3 totals 14 residues. Germline V CDR1 and CDR2: SGHTA, FQGNSA. In DNA, the CDR3 is TGTGCCAGCAGCAGGACTAGCGGCCAAGAGACCCAGTACTTC. Protein sequence: CASSRTSGQETQYF.

The table lists this clone with a few counts. V usage is TRBV7-6 and J usage is TRBJ1-6, with 7 nucleotides matching TRBD1. The CDR3 covers 15 residues. Germline V CDR1 and CDR2: SGHVS, FNYEAQ. The V gene end was trimmed by 5 bases and the J gene end by 7 bases; junction bases not matched to a gene: 8. CDR3 in amino acids: CASSARQGTNSPLHF. The CDR3 DNA sequence: TGTGCCAGCAGCGCCCGACAGGGAACGAATTCACCCCTCCACTTT.

The J gene is TRBJ2-5, the V gene TRBV29-1, with unresolved D. The CDR3 is 12 amino acids. The V gene lost 6 bases and the J gene lost 4 bases, with 12 bases spanning the gap. Germline values: CDR1 SQVTM, CDR2 ANQGSEA. Written as DNA, the CDR3 is TGCAGCGTCCCCATCTGGGCAGAGACCCAGTACTTC. Amino acid sequence: CSVPIWAETQYF.

This chain joins TRBV6-2 or TRBV6-3 and TRBJ2-3, with a weak D call TRBD2 (6 bases). From germline, CDR1 is MNHEY and CDR2 SVGEGT. V dropped 6 bases and J dropped 2 bases, with 9 bases sitting between them. This CDR3 has 13 residues. The CDR3 DNA sequence: TGTGCCAGCAGCGGGAGAGACACAGATACGCAGTATTTT. Translation gives CASSGRDTDTQYF.

V gene TRBV4-3 combines with J gene TRBJ1-4; D is unresolved. Trimming stripped 4 bases from V and 11 bases from J, with 14 bases between. The length of the CDR3 is 13 residues. Germline V lookup: CDR1 LGHNA, CDR2 YSLEER. The DNA for the CDR3 is TGCGCCAGCAGCCGCTTAACCGGCGGGAAACTGTTTTTT. Encoded protein: CASSRLTGGKLFF.

The chain combines TRBV20-1 with TRBJ1-1; 10 bases map to TRBD1. V was clipped by 3 bases and J by 4 bases; unmatched bases: 5. This CDR3 comprises 14 residues. Germline V gene lookup returns CDR1 DFQATT and CDR2 SNEGSKA (reference sequence). The chain's CDR3 is CSASRGQGSTEAFF. DNA of the CDR3: TGCAGTGCTAGTCGGGGACAGGGGAGCACTGAAGCTTTCTTT.

V usage is TRBV5-1 and J usage is TRBJ2-1, with D perhaps matching TRBD2 (5 bases). The CDR3 covers 13 residues. The V gene lost 2 bases and the J gene lost 9 bases, with 12 bases spanning the gap. Germline V gene data show CDR1 as SGHRS and CDR2 as YFSETQ. This CDR3 reads CASSLGSIGEQFF. In nucleotides, the CDR3 is TGCGCCAGCAGCTTAGGGAGTATCGGTGAGCAGTTCTTC.

The rearrangement uses TRBV19 and TRBJ1-1, with D unclear. V lost 4 bases to trimming and J lost 1 base, with 19 bases between them. The CDR3 is 17 residues long. From germline, CDR1 is LNHDA and CDR2 SQIVND (reference sequence). The CDR3 DNA is TGTGCCAGTAGTAGGAACTCAGCGAAGACCTCGAACACTGAAGCTTTCTTT. Amino acids: CASSRNSAKTSNTEAFF.

The chain carries TRBV21-1 and TRBJ1-1; the table assigns TRBD1, which was not confirmed against the DNA. TRBV21-1 is listed as a pseudogene. The CDR3 runs 16 residues. The CDR3 DNA reads as TGTGCCAGCAGCAAGTCCGCGGACAGAATGAACACTGAAGCTTTCTTT. As protein: CASSKSADRMNTEAFF.

The rearrangement links TRBV7-9 to TRBJ2-1; 10 bases align to TRBD2. The CDR3 covers 19 residues. Germline CDR1 reads SEHNR; CDR2 reads FQNEAQ (reference sequence). V lost 0 bases and J lost 9; bases outside the gene matches: 17. The CDR3 nucleotides read TGTGCCAGCAGCTTAGCGCTAGCGGGAGTATGGTACTTTCCTGGTGAGCAGTTCTTC. It codes for CASSLALAGVWYFPGEQFF.

The rearrangement links TRBV5-1 to TRBJ2-5; D call uncertain. The CDR3 covers 15 residues. Trimming took off 0 bases at V and 2 bases at J, with 11 bases between the two ends. Germline V gene lookup returns CDR1 SGHRS and CDR2 YFSETQ. The CDR3 sequence: CASSLDSRRQETQYF. The DNA of the CDR3 is TGCGCCAGCAGCTTGGACTCGCGGCGACAAGAGACCCAGTACTTC.

This sequence joins TRBV30 and TRBJ1-3; the D is unclear. CDR1 GTSNPN and CDR2 SVGIG come from the germline V gene (reference sequence). The CDR3 covers 16 residues. The V gene lost 0 bases and the J gene lost 0 bases, with 12 bases spanning the gap. For the CDR3, the DNA is TGTGCCTGGAGTGTGGCGGACTCGAGCTCTGGAAACACCATATATTTT. Translation: CAWSVADSSSGNTIYF.